These T cell receptor beta chains were read from a single sample in a study of blood T cell repertoires in COVID-19. This table comes from immunoSEQ multiplex PCR, and its TCRdb copy is limited to in-frame clones, with some not included. The profile shows roughly 60,000 clones, 81% of them singletons. Sequenced input: peripheral blood. The receptors originated from an elderly man with acute or convalescent COVID-19. The CDR3 runs from the conserved cysteine through the conserved F or W. D genes are given only for firm matches. Some rows have no size entry. The others give once, few or many, or a class for an expanded clone.

d_gene	v_gene	abundance	j_gene	CDR3aa	CDR3nt
.	TRBV12-3/TRBV12-4	few	TRBJ2-6	CASSHSGANVLTF	TGTGCCAGCAGCCACTCTGGGGCCAACGTCCTGACTTTC
TRBD1	TRBV6-5	.	TRBJ2-5	CASSLTGKETQYF	TGTGCCAGCAGCTTGACAGGGAAAGAGACCCAGTACTTC
TRBD1	TRBV7-9	.	TRBJ1-1	CASSTGVPEAFF	TGTGCCAGCAGCACAGGGGTCCCTGAAGCTTTCTTT
TRBD1	TRBV18	.	TRBJ2-5	CASSPVTMGQGAKTQYF	TGTGCCAGCTCACCAGTGACAATGGGACAGGGGGCGAAGACCCAGTACTTC
.	TRBV5-6	few	TRBJ1-6	CASSLTMGASYNSPLHF	TGTGCCAGCAGCCTAACAATGGGGGCGTCCTATAATTCACCCCTCCACTTT
TRBD1	TRBV5-5	.	TRBJ2-7	CASSLGTGGFYEQYF	TGTGCCAGCAGCTTGGGGACAGGGGGATTCTACGAGCAGTACTTC
.	TRBV28	.	TRBJ1-5	CASSLSGWGNQPQHF	TGTGCCAGCAGTTTATCGGGTTGGGGCAATCAGCCCCAGCATTTT
.	TRBV11-2	few	TRBJ1-6	CASSLGRDYNSPLHF	TGTGCCAGCAGCCTGGGGCGGGACTATAATTCACCCCTCCACTTT
.	TRBV7-9	.	TRBJ2-1	CASSRGDFSYNEQFF	TGTGCCAGCAGCCGAGGAGACTTCTCCTACAATGAGCAGTTCTTC
TRBD1	TRBV5-4	.	TRBJ1-4	CASSPDRGREKLFF	TGTGCCAGCAGCCCGGACAGGGGGCGTGAAAAACTGTTTTTT
.	TRBV2	.	TRBJ1-2	CASSNREGGYTF	TGTGCCAGCAGTAATAGGGAGGGTGGCTACACCTTC
.	TRBV7-8	.	TRBJ1-3	CASSLALPSYRTGNTIYF	TGTGCCAGCAGCTTAGCGCTGCCTTCCTACAGGACTGGAAACACCATATATTTT
.	TRBV28	.	TRBJ2-3	CAAGLRGTDTQYF	TGTGCGGCGGGGCTGAGGGGCACAGATACGCAGTATTTT
.	TRBV7-9	.	TRBJ1-5	CASSSSEAQPQHF	TGTGCCAGCAGCTCGTCGGAGGCTCAGCCCCAGCATTTT
.	TRBV7-2	.	TRBJ1-1	CASSLARDKNTEAFF	TGTGCCAGCAGCTTAGCCCGGGACAAAAACACTGAAGCTTTCTTT
.	TRBV11-3	.	TRBJ2-1	CASSFFEGRAGNEQFF	TGTGCCAGCAGCTTCTTTGAGGGAAGAGCGGGCAATGAGCAGTTCTTC
TRBD2	TRBV19	.	TRBJ2-5	CASSITSGGRQETQYF	TGTGCCAGTAGTATTACTAGCGGGGGCCGACAAGAGACCCAGTACTTC
TRBD1	TRBV5-4	.	TRBJ1-4	CASFETGAEEKLFF	TGTGCCAGCTTTGAAACAGGGGCCGAGGAAAAACTGTTTTTT
.	TRBV7-9	.	TRBJ2-6	CASSAGQGRFSGANVLTF	TGTGCCAGCAGCGCCGGGCAGGGAAGATTCTCTGGGGCCAACGTCCTGACTTTC
.	TRBV6-2/TRBV6-3	.	TRBJ1-6	CASSYSARRYNSPLHF	TGTGCCAGCAGTTACTCAGCGAGGCGGTATAATTCACCCCTCCACTTT
TRBD2	TRBV4-2	.	TRBJ2-1	CASSSPIWTSYNEQFF	TGTGCCAGCAGCTCCCCGATCTGGACTAGCTACAATGAGCAGTTCTTC
.	TRBV4-1	.	TRBJ1-2	CASSPGYGYTF	TGCGCCAGCAGCCCGGGATATGGCTACACCTTC
.	TRBV2	.	TRBJ2-5	CASSVDSQETQYF	TGTGCCAGCAGTGTGGACAGCCAAGAGACCCAGTACTTC
TRBD1	TRBV12-3/TRBV12-4	.	TRBJ1-1	CASSIRQGYQAFF	TGTGCCAGCAGCATCCGACAGGGCTATCAAGCTTTCTTT
.	TRBV10-3	.	TRBJ1-1	CAISNSFRNTEAFF	TGTGCCATCAGCAACAGTTTCAGGAACACTGAAGCTTTCTTT
TRBD1	TRBV15	.	TRBJ1-1	CATRRTGGWRGNTEAFF	TGTGCCACCAGAAGGACAGGGGGCTGGAGAGGGAACACTGAAGCTTTCTTT
.	TRBV11-3	once	TRBJ1-3	CASSLKTGLANTIYF	TGTGCCAGCAGCTTAAAGACGGGACTTGCGAACACCATATATTTT
.	TRBV28	.	TRBJ2-6	CASSLDSSGANVLTF	TGTGCCAGCAGCTTGGACAGCTCTGGGGCCAACGTCCTGACTTTC
TRBD2	TRBV7-9	.	TRBJ2-2	CASSISGGAFGGELFF	TGTGCCAGCAGCATTAGCGGGGGGGCCTTCGGCGGGGAGCTGTTTTTT
TRBD2	TRBV10-2	.	TRBJ2-1	CASNPSSGGANEQFF	TGCGCCAGCAACCCATCCAGCGGGGGGGCCAATGAGCAGTTCTTC
TRBD1	TRBV19	.	TRBJ1-1	CASTRQGGRSTEAFF	TGTGCCAGTACCAGACAGGGGGGGAGGAGCACTGAAGCTTTCTTT
TRBD1	TRBV19	.	TRBJ2-7	CASSMNRGHEQYF	TGTGCCAGTAGTATGAACAGGGGCCACGAGCAGTACTTC
.	TRBV27	once	TRBJ1-4	CASSPTTGLGLFF	TGTGCCAGCAGTCCCACTACAGGGTTAGGACTGTTTTTT
.	TRBV12-3/TRBV12-4	.	TRBJ1-3	CASSLQGNTIYF	TGTGCCAGCAGTTTACAAGGAAACACCATATATTTT
.	TRBV12-3/TRBV12-4	.	TRBJ1-5	CASRSAGDQPQHF	TGTGCCAGCAGGTCAGCAGGGGATCAGCCCCAGCATTTT
TRBD1	TRBV19	.	TRBJ1-5	CASSKGQGAKYQPQHF	TGTGCCAGTAGTAAGGGACAGGGGGCGAAATATCAGCCCCAGCATTTT
.	TRBV20-1	.	TRBJ2-5	CSASYTGETQYF	TGCAGTGCTAGTTATACCGGAGAGACCCAGTACTTC
TRBD2	TRBV18	.	TRBJ2-5	CASSPEAGGQETQYF	TGTGCCAGCTCACCCGAAGCGGGGGGGCAGGAGACCCAGTACTTC
TRBD2	TRBV7-3	few	TRBJ2-2	CASSFQGGLAGRNTGELFF	TGTGCCAGCAGCTTCCAGGGGGGGCTAGCGGGACGAAACACCGGGGAGCTGTTTTTT
.	TRBV5-1	.	TRBJ2-1	CASSLQGWGGNEQFF	TGCGCCAGCAGCTTGCAGGGCTGGGGAGGCAATGAGCAGTTCTTC
TRBD1	TRBV19	.	TRBJ1-5	CASSRGQGGQPQHF	TGTGCCAGTAGCAGGGGACAGGGGGGACAGCCCCAGCATTTT
.	TRBV6-6	once	TRBJ1-2	CASNLDRTTFYGYTF	TGTGCCAGCAACCTCGACAGAACTACCTTCTATGGCTACACCTTC
TRBD2	TRBV3-1/TRBV3-2	.	TRBJ2-5	CASSQIAGGPRETQYF	TGTGCCAGCAGTCAGATAGCGGGGGGGCCCCGGGAGACCCAGTACTTC
TRBD2	TRBV13	.	TRBJ2-5	CASSLTSGGAETQYF	TGTGCCAGCAGCTTAACTAGCGGGGGTGCAGAGACCCAGTACTTC
TRBD1	TRBV4-1	.	TRBJ1-4	CASSSTFRDRGREKLFF	TGCGCCAGCAGCTCCACCTTCCGGGACAGGGGTCGGGAAAAACTGTTTTTT
.	TRBV7-2	.	TRBJ1-4	CASSLGPGLGEKLFF	TGTGCCAGCAGCTTAGGGCCGGGGTTAGGGGAAAAACTGTTTTTT
TRBD1	TRBV7-2	few	TRBJ1-2	CASSLGGQGYGYTF	TGTGCCAGCAGCTTAGGGGGACAGGGTTATGGCTACACCTTC
TRBD2	TRBV14	.	TRBJ2-7	CASSQTPTGGEQYF	TGTGCCAGCAGCCAAACCCCCACGGGGGGCGAGCAGTACTTC
.	TRBV7-9	.	TRBJ2-7	CASSLDRDEQYF	TGTGCCAGCAGCTTAGACAGGGACGAGCAGTACTTC
.	TRBV5-6	.	TRBJ2-3	CASGTGAGVSSDTQYF	TGTGCCAGCGGTACTGGGGCAGGGGTTTCATCAGATACGCAGTATTTT
.	TRBV7-9	few	TRBJ1-2	CASSRINRDGYTF	TGTGCCAGCAGCCGTATTAACAGGGATGGCTACACCTTC
.	TRBV18	.	TRBJ1-1	CASSVAGSSTEAFF	TGTGCCAGCTCAGTCGCGGGGTCCAGCACTGAAGCTTTCTTT